The 9 T cell receptor beta chains listed next were all sequenced from one sample in a study of T cell responses to AZD1222 COVID-19 vaccine. Here immunoSEQ multiplex PCR was the method, and the copy in TCRdb shows in-frame clones only, minus some. The sample has tens of thousands of clones; about 80% are singletons. The sample in question was peripheral blood, obtained 28 days after the second AZD1222 dose. Every receptor here comes from an adult who received the AZD1222 COVID-19 vaccine.

CDR3 amino acids: CASSHSGDSGYEQYF. The CDR3 DNA reads as TGTGCCAGCAGTCATTCCGGGGACAGTGGCTACGAGCAGTACTTC. The chain is built from TRBV6-2 or TRBV6-3 and TRBJ2-7, with 7 bases identical to TRBD1. V was clipped by 5 bases and J by 3 bases; unmatched bases: 10. This CDR3 spans 15 amino acids. Germline assignment: CDR1 MNHEY and CDR2 SVGEGT.

This chain uses TRBV19 with TRBJ2-7, with a tentative D call TRBD2 (6 bases). The germline gives CDR1 LNHDA, CDR2 SQIVND (reference sequence). The CDR3 sequence is 14 residues long. The V gene lost 2 bases and the J gene lost 3 bases, with 11 bases spanning the gap. The CDR3 coding sequence is TGTGCCAGTAGTATAAGCGGGCGATTCTACGAGCAGTACTTC. This codes for CASSISGRFYEQYF. Together with reference TRBV19 and TRBJ2-7, the CDR3 gives the full variable domain: DGGITQSPKYLFRKEGQNVTLSCEQNLNHDAMYWYRQDPGQGLRLIYYSQIVNDFQKGDIAEGYSVSREKKESFPLTVTSAQKNPTAFYLCASSISGRFYEQYFGPGTRLTVT.

The chain carries TRBV19 and TRBJ1-6; tentative D call: TRBD1 (5 bases). V dropped 4 bases and J dropped 7 bases, with 11 bases sitting between them. Germline V gene sequence: CDR1 LNHDA, CDR2 SQIVND (reference sequence). CDR3 length: 14 residues. CDR3 in DNA: TGTGCCAGTAGTAAACTTGACAGAAATTCACCCCTCCACTTT. Its protein product is CASSKLDRNSPLHF.

CDR3 in DNA: TGCGCCAGCAGCTTGGATCCAGGGACGGGGCTGAACACCGGGGAGCTGTTTTTT. Encoded protein: CASSLDPGTGLNTGELFF. J is TRBJ2-2 and V is TRBV5-1; D is possibly TRBD1 or TRBD2 (5 bases each). V was trimmed by 0 bases and J by 1 base, leaving 16 bases between them. The germline V gene has CDR1 SGHRS and CDR2 YFSETQ. The CDR3 spans 18 residues.

The gene calls are TRBV2 and TRBJ2-3; 8 nucleotides align to TRBD1. Germline lookup yields CDR1 SNHLY and CDR2 FYNNEI. V gave up 7 bases and J gave up 2 bases; unmatched junction bases: 5. CDR3 length equals 14 residues. The CDR3 here is CASIRQGYTDTQYF. The CDR3 DNA is TGTGCCAGCATACGACAGGGGTACACAGATACGCAGTATTTT.

The V call is TRBV5-1, the J call TRBJ2-7, with 9 nucleotides matching TRBD1. Germline assignment: CDR1 SGHRS and CDR2 YFSETQ. The CDR3 consists of 15 residues. V lost 0 bases, J lost 2 bases, and 3 bases stayed unmatched. The CDR3 loop reads CASSLVGDRAYEQYF. The CDR3 DNA reads as TGCGCCAGCAGCTTGGTAGGGGACAGGGCCTACGAGCAGTACTTC.

The rearrangement links TRBV7-9 to TRBJ1-3; no definite D call. CDR3 size: 12 residues. In germline, CDR1 is SEHNR, CDR2 FQNEAQ (reference sequence). V shed 10 bases and J shed 7 bases, with 14 bases lying between them. The CDR3 region is CAIETDGNTIYF. For the CDR3, the DNA is TGTGCCATCGAGACTGACGGGAACACCATATATTTT.

The chain combines TRBV11-2 with TRBJ1-2; 9 bases are shared with TRBD1. The germline gives CDR1 SGHAT, CDR2 FQNNGV. V was clipped by 5 bases and J by 3 bases; unmatched bases: 4. CDR3 length: 14 amino acids. The DNA of the CDR3 is TGTGCCAGCAGCCTCACAGGGGGCTACTATGGCTACACCTTC. Translated: CASSLTGGYYGYTF.

This rearrangement joins TRBV30 to TRBJ1-4; weak D call: TRBD1 (5 bases). Germline V gene lookup returns CDR1 GTSNPN and CDR2 SVGIG (reference sequence). The CDR3 has 14 amino acids. V was clipped by 3 bases and J by 5 bases, with 13 bases between them. CDR3 region: CAWRDKWENEKLFF. The DNA for the CDR3 is TGTGCCTGGAGGGACAAGTGGGAAAATGAAAAACTGTTTTTT. Full variable domain (remainder filled in from reference TRBV30 and TRBJ1-4): SQTIHQWPATLVQPVGSPLSLECTVEGTSNPNLYWYRQAAGRGLQLLFYSVGIGQISSEVPQNLSASRPQDRQFILSSKKLLLSDSGFYLCAWRDKWENEKLFFGSGTQLSVL.